Described below is a single T cell receptor (beta chain) sequence and its context. The sample is drawn from a study of cytotoxic CD8 clonotypes in ibrutinib-treated CLL. Some clones are missing from TCRdb's copy, which holds only in-frame ones; the method was immunoSEQ multiplex PCR. The sample shows roughly 200,000 clones, 72% of them seen only once. Per the germline V gene, CDR1 is LNHNV and CDR2 is YYDKDF (reference sequence). The CDR3 has 17 residues. V trimming: 1 base; J trimming: 3 bases; junction bases outside the gene matches: 9. The clonotype was recovered from a human donor with chronic lymphocytic leukemia. This sequence joins TRBV15 and TRBJ2-3; 8 bases match TRBD2. This material consisted of PBMCs, taken after 24 months of ibrutinib treatment. CDR3 DNA: TGTGCCACCAGCAGAGTAAAAGAAGCGGGAGTTACAGATACGCAGTATTTT. Translated: CATSRVKEAGVTDTQYF.